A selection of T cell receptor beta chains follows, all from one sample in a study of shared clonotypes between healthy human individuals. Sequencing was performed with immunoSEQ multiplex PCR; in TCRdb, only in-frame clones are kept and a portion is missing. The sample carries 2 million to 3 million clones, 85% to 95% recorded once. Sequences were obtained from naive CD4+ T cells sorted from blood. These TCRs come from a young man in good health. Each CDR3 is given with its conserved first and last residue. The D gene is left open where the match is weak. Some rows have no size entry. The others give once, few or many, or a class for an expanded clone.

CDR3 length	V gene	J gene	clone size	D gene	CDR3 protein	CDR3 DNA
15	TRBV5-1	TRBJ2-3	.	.	CASSLEGGNTDTQYF	TGCGCCAGCAGCTTGGAGGGCGGTAACACAGATACGCAGTATTTT
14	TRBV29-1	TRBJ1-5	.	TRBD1	CSVKQGNGDQPQHF	TGCAGCGTGAAACAGGGGAACGGGGATCAGCCCCAGCATTTT
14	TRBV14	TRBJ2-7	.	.	CASSQVSSIYEQYF	TGTGCCAGCAGCCAAGTCTCGTCTATCTACGAGCAGTACTTC
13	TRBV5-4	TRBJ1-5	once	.	CASSFDRDQPQHF	TGTGCCAGCAGCTTTGACAGAGATCAGCCCCAGCATTTT
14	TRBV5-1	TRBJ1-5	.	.	CASSLEGWNQPQHF	TGCGCCAGCAGCTTGGAAGGGTGGAATCAGCCCCAGCATTTT
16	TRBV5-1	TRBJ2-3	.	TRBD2	CASSWGGATAPDTQYF	TGCGCCAGCAGCTGGGGAGGGGCTACAGCCCCAGATACGCAGTATTTT
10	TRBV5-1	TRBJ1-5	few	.	CASSLGSRHF	TGCGCCAGCAGCTTGGGGTCAAGGCATTTT
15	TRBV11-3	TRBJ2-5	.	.	CASSPGAAAQETQYF	TGTGCCAGCAGCCCCGGGGCGGCTGCACAAGAGACCCAGTACTTC
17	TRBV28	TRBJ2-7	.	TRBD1	CASSSPATGGPSYEQYF	TGTGCCAGCAGTTCCCCAGCAACAGGGGGCCCCTCCTACGAGCAGTACTTC
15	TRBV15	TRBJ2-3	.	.	CATSPQGGGADTQYF	TGTGCCACCAGCCCCCAGGGGGGGGGCGCAGATACGCAGTATTTT
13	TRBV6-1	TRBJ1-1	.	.	CASSAEGRTEAFF	TGTGCCAGCAGTGCAGAGGGGAGGACTGAAGCTTTCTTT
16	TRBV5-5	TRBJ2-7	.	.	CASSSWGAGASYEQYF	TGTGCCAGCAGCTCCTGGGGGGCCGGGGCCTCCTACGAGCAGTACTTC
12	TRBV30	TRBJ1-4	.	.	CAWTGSDEKLFF	TGTGCCTGGACGGGATCGGATGAAAAACTGTTTTTT
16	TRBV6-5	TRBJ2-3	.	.	CASSYWGRGGTDTQYF	TGTGCCAGCAGTTATTGGGGGCGTGGGGGCACAGATACGCAGTATTTT
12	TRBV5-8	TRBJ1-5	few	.	CATGLSVQPQHF	TGTGCCACCGGCCTCAGCGTTCAGCCCCAGCATTTT
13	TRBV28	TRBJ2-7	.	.	CASTWGGRYEQYF	TGTGCCAGCACCTGGGGGGGCCGCTACGAGCAGTACTTC
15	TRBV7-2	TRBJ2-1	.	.	CASSLGGQVYNEQFF	TGTGCCAGCAGCTTAGGAGGACAAGTTTACAATGAGCAGTTCTTC
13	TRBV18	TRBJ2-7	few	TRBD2	CASSVLAGEEQYF	TGTGCCAGCTCAGTACTAGCGGGCGAAGAGCAGTACTTC
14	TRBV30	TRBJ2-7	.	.	CAWGFREGSYEQYF	TGTGCCTGGGGGTTCCGGGAAGGTTCCTACGAGCAGTACTTC
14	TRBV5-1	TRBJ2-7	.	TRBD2	CASSLTSGGYEQYF	TGCGCCAGCAGCTTGACTAGCGGGGGGTACGAGCAGTACTTC
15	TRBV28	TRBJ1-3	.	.	CASSFVATSGNTIYF	TGTGCCAGCAGTTTCGTGGCAACCTCTGGAAACACCATATATTTT
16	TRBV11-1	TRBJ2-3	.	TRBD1	CASSFAGTGGSDTQYF	TGTGCCAGCAGCTTCGCCGGGACAGGGGGCTCAGATACGCAGTATTTT
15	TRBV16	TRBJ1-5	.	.	CASSYATRSNQPQHF	TGTGCCAGCAGCTACGCGACACGTAGCAATCAGCCCCAGCATTTT
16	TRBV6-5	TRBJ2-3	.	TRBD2	CASSYSSGLRTDTQYF	TGTGCCAGCAGTTACTCTAGCGGGCTCCGGACAGATACGCAGTATTTT
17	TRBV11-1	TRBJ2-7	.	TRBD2	CASSLSITGTKSYEQYF	TGTGCCAGCAGCTTATCAATTACCGGGACTAAGTCCTACGAGCAGTACTTC
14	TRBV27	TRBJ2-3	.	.	CASRAIGRVDTQYF	TGTGCCAGCAGGGCTATAGGGCGGGTAGATACGCAGTATTTT
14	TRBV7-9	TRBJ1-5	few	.	CASSLEGNNQPQHF	TGTGCCAGCAGCTTAGAAGGGAACAATCAGCCCCAGCATTTT
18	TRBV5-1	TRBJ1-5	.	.	CASSRDRPLPVLGQPQHF	TGCGCCAGCAGCCGGGACCGCCCATTACCTGTACTTGGTCAGCCCCAGCATTTT
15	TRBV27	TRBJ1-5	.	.	CASSSQVLGNQPQHF	TGTGCCAGCAGTTCACAGGTATTGGGCAATCAGCCCCAGCATTTT
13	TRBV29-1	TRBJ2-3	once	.	CSVELTFTDTQYF	TGCAGCGTTGAGTTAACCTTCACAGATACGCAGTATTTT
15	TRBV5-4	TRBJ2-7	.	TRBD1	CASSPDRGLSYEQYF	TGTGCCAGCAGCCCGGACAGGGGCTTATCCTACGAGCAGTACTTC
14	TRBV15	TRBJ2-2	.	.	CATSRDANTGELFF	TGTGCCACCAGCAGAGACGCGAACACCGGGGAGCTGTTTTTT
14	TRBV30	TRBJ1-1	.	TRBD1	CAWSVLSGGTEAFF	TGTGCCTGGAGTGTACTTTCAGGGGGCACTGAAGCTTTCTTT
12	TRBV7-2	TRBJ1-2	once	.	CASSNRAYGYTF	TGTGCCAGCAGCAACAGGGCCTATGGCTACACCTTC
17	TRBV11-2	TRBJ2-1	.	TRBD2	CASSLGRREAPYNEQFF	TGTGCCAGCAGCTTAGGTCGCCGGGAGGCCCCCTACAATGAGCAGTTCTTC
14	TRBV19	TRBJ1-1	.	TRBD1	CASSNRGPSPEAFF	TGTGCCAGTAGTAACAGGGGACCCAGCCCTGAAGCTTTCTTT
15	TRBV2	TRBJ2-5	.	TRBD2	CASRGTSILGETQYF	TGTGCCAGCAGGGGGACTAGCATCTTGGGAGAGACCCAGTACTTC
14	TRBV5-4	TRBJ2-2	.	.	CASSLAANTGELFF	TGTGCCAGCAGCTTGGCGGCGAACACCGGGGAGCTGTTTTTT
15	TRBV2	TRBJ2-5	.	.	CASSRPMPPQETQYF	TGTGCCAGCAGTAGGCCAATGCCCCCACAAGAGACCCAGTACTTC
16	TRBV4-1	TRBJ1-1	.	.	CASSQEQDRLWTEAFF	TGCGCCAGCAGCCAAGAGCAGGACCGCCTTTGGACTGAAGCTTTCTTT